These 11 T cell receptor beta chains were all obtained from the same sample, sequenced in a study of blood T cell repertoires in COVID-19. Data came from immunoSEQ multiplex PCR; TCRdb stores just in-frame clones and leaves some out. The sample gives roughly 10,000 clones, 70% to 90% of which show up once; around 24% is in the top ten. The sample comprised peripheral blood. Source of these receptors: a man aged 30-40 years with active or convalescent COVID-19.

The chain has TRBV5-1 and TRBJ2-5, with D possibly TRBD1 on 6 matching bases. Trimming removed 7 bases at V and 5 bases at J, with 15 bases between. The germline gives CDR1 SGHRS, CDR2 YFSETQ. The CDR3 has 13 residues. DNA for the CDR3: TGCGCCAGCGGTAAACAGGGCGGGGAGACCCAGTACTTC. Protein product: CASGKQGGETQYF. The variable domain in full, with the rest retrieved from reference TRBV5-1 and TRBJ2-5, is KAGVTQTPRYLIKTRGQQVTLSCSPISGHRSVSWYQQTPGQGLQFLFEYFSETQRNKGNFPGRFSGRQFSNSRSEMNVSTLELGDSALYLCASGKQGGETQYFGPGTRLLVL.

The V and J genes are TRBV3-1 (or the pseudogene TRBV3-2) and TRBJ2-1; 10 bases match TRBD1. CDR3 length equals 16 residues. CDR1 is LGHDT and CDR2 is YNNKEL in the germline V gene (reference sequence). The J segment lost 2 bases and the V segment lost 4 bases, leaving 5 bases of the junction unmatched. The CDR3 protein is CASSPGQGLTYNEQFF. The CDR3 DNA is TGTGCCAGCAGCCCGGGACAGGGGTTAACCTACAATGAGCAGTTCTTC.

This rearrangement joins TRBV25-1 to TRBJ1-6, with TRBD1 matching 7 bases. CDR3 length: 16 amino acids. The V gene end was trimmed by 3 bases and the J gene end by 8 bases; junction bases not matched to a gene: 10. In germline, CDR1 is MGHDK, CDR2 SYGVNS. The chain's CDR3 is CASSDAGTEVDSPLHF. The CDR3, as DNA: TGTGCCAGCAGTGACGCCGGGACAGAGGTAGATTCACCCCTCCACTTT.

V usage is TRBV5-1 and J usage is TRBJ1-2; the D gene is possibly TRBD1 (5 bases). Germline loops: CDR1 SGHRS, CDR2 YFSETQ. V was trimmed by 4 bases and J by 5 bases, leaving 12 bases between them. The CDR3 is made up of 13 amino acids. The DNA of the CDR3 is TGCGCCAGCAGCCCGGCCGGGGGGTATGGCTACACCTTC. It codes for CASSPAGGYGYTF.

The rearrangement joins TRBV6-5 to TRBJ2-7; TRBD1 matches 8 bases. The germline V gene has CDR1 MNHEY and CDR2 SVGAGI. There are 13 residues in the CDR3. Trimming cost V 5 bases and J 7 bases; bases outside gene matches: 7. In nucleotides, the CDR3 is TGTGCCAGCAGTACCCGGACAGGGTTTGAGCAGTACGTC. Its translation: CASSTRTGFEQYV.

This chain connects TRBV4-1 to TRBJ2-2, with 10 bases that match TRBD2. The V gene's germline CDR1 is MGHRA and CDR2 YSYEKL. The CDR3 loop spans 17 amino acids. Losses at the gene ends were 0 bases for V and 8 bases for J; bases not matched to a gene: 9. CDR3 DNA: TGCGCCAGCAGCCAAGATTACAGCGGGGGGGCTGGTGGGGAGCTGTTTTTT. It translates to CASSQDYSGGAGGELFF.

The chain couples TRBV29-1 to TRBJ2-2; D gene ambiguous. CDR3 size: 16 residues. The germline gives CDR1 SQVTM, CDR2 ANQGSEA. The V and J ends lost 7 bases and 5 bases respectively, with 23 bases between them. The CDR3 reads CSAIWLGRATTGELFF. DNA for the CDR3: TGCAGCGCTATCTGGCTGGGCAGAGCTACAACCGGGGAGCTGTTTTTT.

This chain links TRBV9 with TRBJ2-2; possible D gene TRBD1, 6 bases. Per germline, CDR1 SGDLS and CDR2 YYNGEE. This CDR3 has 16 amino acids. Trimming cost V 2 bases and J 1 base, with 12 bases left between them. CDR3 in DNA: TGTGCCAGCAGCGTCCAAGCACAGGGGAACACCGGGGAGCTGTTTTTT. Encoded protein: CASSVQAQGNTGELFF. The full variable domain, rest sourced from reference TRBV9 and TRBJ2-2, is DSGVTQTPKHLITATGQRVTLRCSPRSGDLSVYWYQQSLDQGLQFLIQYYNGEERAKGNILERFSAQQFPDLHSELNLSSLELGDSALYFCASSVQAQGNTGELFFGEGSRLTVL.

The chain employs TRBV21-1 and TRBJ2-5; the table names TRBD1, a call not compared with the DNA. TRBV21-1 is designated a pseudogene. The CDR3 length is 13 residues. CDR3: CASSSPQQETQYF. CDR3 bases: TGTGCCAGCAGCTCTCCGCAGCAAGAGACCCAGTACTTC.

The chain couples TRBV7-9 to TRBJ1-5; D ambiguous. The germline V gene has CDR1 SEHNR and CDR2 FQNEAQ (reference sequence). The V gene lost 4 bases and the J gene lost 1 base, with 11 bases spanning the gap. This CDR3 is built from 15 residues. The CDR3 sequence: CASSSTETSNQPQHF. DNA for the CDR3: TGTGCCAGCAGCTCGACTGAGACCAGCAATCAGCCCCAGCATTTT.

The V call is TRBV9, the J call TRBJ2-3; 10 bases are a match to TRBD2. V trimming: 3 bases; J trimming: 4 bases; junction bases outside the gene matches: 5. Germline-derived CDR1 and CDR2 are SGDLS and YYNGEE. The CDR3 spans 15 residues. CDR3 DNA: TGTGCCAGCAGCGCAGGAAGCGGGGGGGCAGATACGCAGTATTTT. Translated, it gives CASSAGSGGADTQYF.